A selection of T cell receptor beta chains follows, all from one sample in a study of T cell responses to AZD1222 COVID-19 vaccine. Assay: immunoSEQ multiplex PCR; the TCRdb copy retains only in-frame clones and omits some. The data show over 150,000 clones, roughly 92% seen once. Sequenced material: peripheral blood, taken 28 days after the second AZD1222 dose. The receptors stem from an adult who received the AZD1222 COVID-19 vaccine. The CDR3 runs from the conserved cysteine through the conserved F or W. Fields, in order: clone size, J gene, D gene, V gene, CDR3 DNA, CDR3 protein. D genes are given only for firm matches. Clone size is shown for a subset of rows, as once, few, many or a class of expanded clone.

>-|TRBJ2-2|-|TRBV11-3
TGTGCCAGCAGCTTAGATGAGTTCACCGGGGAGCTGTTTTTT
CASSLDEFTGELFF
>-|TRBJ1-2|-|TRBV19
TGTGCCAGTAGTCTCGGTGGATATAACTATGGCTACACCTTC
CASSLGGYNYGYTF
>once|TRBJ2-2|-|TRBV29-1
TGCAGCGTTGAAGAGGGGCATAAGGGAAACACCGGGGAGCTGTTTTTT
CSVEEGHKGNTGELFF
>-|TRBJ1-5|-|TRBV30
TGTGCCTGGAGTGTACGAGGGGGGCGTTACAATCAGCCCCAGCATTTT
CAWSVRGGRYNQPQHF
>-|TRBJ1-2|TRBD1|TRBV19
TGTGCCAGTTCCTGGGACAGAACTAACTATGGCTACACCTTC
CASSWDRTNYGYTF
>-|TRBJ2-3|-|TRBV6-6
TGTGCCAGCAGCTCGACTAGGCTCGGCACAGATACGCAGTATTTT
CASSSTRLGTDTQYF
>-|TRBJ1-2|TRBD1|TRBV3-1/TRBV3-2
TGTGCCAGCAGCTACAGGGGAGGTACTGGCTACACCTTC
CASSYRGGTGYTF
>-|TRBJ2-7|-|TRBV15
TGTGCCACCAGAGTCCAGAGGGGAGCTGTCTCCTACGAGCAGTACTTC
CATRVQRGAVSYEQYF
>-|TRBJ1-3|-|TRBV14
TGTGCCAGCAGCCAAGATTTCGGCCGACAGTTATTGCACACCATATATTTT
CASSQDFGRQLLHTIYF
>once|TRBJ1-3|-|TRBV7-2
TGTGCCAGCAGCTTGTACTCGGCGAGCTCTGGAAACACCATATATTTT
CASSLYSASSGNTIYF
>-|TRBJ1-1|-|TRBV27
TGTGCCAGCGTGCCCCTTAGGGGCCAGGACACTGAAGCTTTCTTT
CASVPLRGQDTEAFF
>-|TRBJ2-7|-|TRBV7-2
TGTGCCAGCAGCTTAGCCACTATGAGAGGCGAGCAGTACTTC
CASSLATMRGEQYF
>once|TRBJ2-6|-|TRBV19
TGTGCCAGTAGAACCTCCGGTACTAACAACGTCCTGACTTTC
CASRTSGTNNVLTF
>-|TRBJ1-3|-|TRBV5-1
TGCGCCAGCAGCTTGGGGGCCGGGTCTGGAAACACCATATATTTT
CASSLGAGSGNTIYF
>-|TRBJ1-2|-|TRBV19
TGTGCCAGCCGGGCCGGATGGTTGGGTGGCTACACCTTC
CASRAGWLGGYTF
>-|TRBJ1-6|-|TRBV11-2
TGTGCCAGCAGCTTATTAGGGGCTGGCGGTTCACCCCTCCACTTT
CASSLLGAGGSPLHF
>-|TRBJ1-2|-|TRBV5-4
TGTGCCAGCAGCCCTGTTCCGGGACACACAAACTATGGCTACACCTTC
CASSPVPGHTNYGYTF
>-|TRBJ1-5|-|TRBV27
TGTGCCAGCAGTTTAGCCGGTATGTATCCCCAGCATTTT
CASSLAGMYPQHF
>-|TRBJ1-2|-|TRBV27
TGTGCAGTAAAAAGACTCGACCATGGCTACACCTTC
CAVKRLDHGYTF
>-|TRBJ1-2|-|TRBV5-4
TGTGCCAGCAGCTCGTTTTCAGGGGAATCGTATGGCTACACCTTC
CASSSFSGESYGYTF
>-|TRBJ2-7|TRBD2|TRBV7-9
TGTGCCAGCAGCCCCCCCGGGAGGGGGTCCTACGAGCAGTACTTC
CASSPPGRGSYEQYF
>-|TRBJ1-2|-|TRBV2
TGTGCCAGCAGTGAAGAAAGGACGGTGAACTATGGCTACACCTTC
CASSEERTVNYGYTF
>-|TRBJ1-2|-|TRBV6-5
TGTGCCAGCAGCCAGCGGACAGAATTCTATGGCTACACCTTC
CASSQRTEFYGYTF
>-|TRBJ2-7|TRBD1|TRBV7-9
TGTGCCAGCAGCTTACGGACAGGGCACTACGAGCAGTACTTC
CASSLRTGHYEQYF
>-|TRBJ1-6|TRBD1|TRBV27
TGTGCCAGTAACAGGGGCAACAGCCTTAATTCACCCCTCCACTTT
CASNRGNSLNSPLHF
>-|TRBJ1-3|-|TRBV7-8
TGTGCCAGCAGCCGGGGCCAAAACACCATATATTTT
CASSRGQNTIYF
>-|TRBJ1-1|-|TRBV24-1
TGTGCCACCAGTGATTCCGTGTTGAAGGGCGGAGCTTTCTTT
CATSDSVLKGGAFF
>-|TRBJ1-2|TRBD1|TRBV5-4
TGTGCCAGCAGCCTCGGACAGGGGGCCGCCCGCACCTTC
CASSLGQGAARTF
>-|TRBJ2-3|-|TRBV19
TGTGCCAGTAGTGTCACTAGTTCAGATACGCAGTATTTT
CASSVTSSDTQYF
>-|TRBJ1-1|-|TRBV2
TGTGCCAGCAATAAGGACGTAAACACTGAAGCTTTCTTT
CASNKDVNTEAFF
>-|TRBJ1-6|-|TRBV16
TGTGCCAGCAGCCGTAACAGGGTATCGAATTCACCCCTCCACTTT
CASSRNRVSNSPLHF
>-|TRBJ1-5|-|TRBV12-3/TRBV12-4
TGTGCCAGCAGTTTAAATCAGAATCAGCCCCAGCATTTT
CASSLNQNQPQHF
>-|TRBJ1-5|-|TRBV28
TGTGCCAGCAGTTTATGGGTACGAAATAGCAATCAGCCCCAGCATTTT
CASSLWVRNSNQPQHF
>-|TRBJ2-2|-|TRBV9
TGTGCCAGCAGCGTAGAGGGCGGGGCGAACACCGGGGAGCTGTTTTTT
CASSVEGGANTGELFF
>-|TRBJ1-2|-|TRBV2
TGTGCCAGCAGTGAGGCGGGATATGGCTACACCTTC
CASSEAGYGYTF
>-|TRBJ1-3|TRBD1|TRBV7-9
TGTGCCAGCAGCCCTAGCCCGGACAGGAGCTCTGGAAACACCATATATTTT
CASSPSPDRSSGNTIYF
>-|TRBJ1-1|TRBD1|TRBV19
TGTGCCAGTAGTATAAAGGGGGCCACTGAAGCTTTCTTT
CASSIKGATEAFF
>once|TRBJ2-7|TRBD2|TRBV15
TGTGCCACCAGCGGAAGACTAGCGGGAGTCGGAGAGCAGTACTTC
CATSGRLAGVGEQYF
>-|TRBJ1-3|-|TRBV3-1/TRBV3-2
TGTGCCAGCAGCCAAGAATCGGTCGCGAACTCTGGAAACACCATATATTTT
CASSQESVANSGNTIYF
>-|TRBJ2-3|-|TRBV5-6
TGTGCCAGCAGCTTAAGGGATACGCAGTATTTT
CASSLRDTQYF
>-|TRBJ1-2|TRBD1|TRBV7-3
TGTGCCAGCAGCTTAAGCGGGACAGTCTCGGATGGCTACACCTTC
CASSLSGTVSDGYTF
>-|TRBJ1-1|-|TRBV27
TGTGCCAGCAGTTCCGAGAGAGGGGAAGCTTTCTTT
CASSSERGEAFF
>-|TRBJ2-2|-|TRBV7-2
TGTGCCAGCAGTCCCTGGGGGGCGAACACCGGGGAGCTGTTTTTT
CASSPWGANTGELFF
>-|TRBJ1-1|-|TRBV19
TGTGCCAGTAGTCTAAGTGGAGTCGCAGCTTTCTTT
CASSLSGVAAFF
>-|TRBJ2-3|TRBD1|TRBV19
TGTGCCAGTAGTCTCCAGGGGGCAGATACGCAGTATTTT
CASSLQGADTQYF
>-|TRBJ1-2|-|TRBV6-6
TGTGCCTCACTCGCGGGGGCCGGAACCTATGGCTACACCTTC
CASLAGAGTYGYTF